The 11 T cell receptor beta chains given below trace back to one sample, sequenced in a study of shared clonotypes between healthy human individuals. Positively selected for CCR7, the CD45RO-negative cells used as naive CD8 cells excluded terminally differentiated effector memory CD45RA+ cells. Libraries were prepared by immunoSEQ multiplex PCR; TCRdb keeps only in-frame clonotypes and omits some of them. Of some 2,100,000 clones in the sample, more than 85% were seen once. Source material: naive CD8+ T cells from PBMCs. The receptors here all came from a man in his late teens or twenties in good health. Some clones in this sample may be carry-over from other donors' samples.

As for this clone: At the DNA level, this CDR3 is encoded by other sequences in the same sample as well. V usage is TRBV29-1 and J usage is TRBJ2-1; no clear D. V was cut by 4 bases and J by 7 bases, with 5 bases left in between. Germline V gene lookup returns CDR1 SQVTM and CDR2 ANQGSEA. The CDR3 length is 10 residues. The CDR3: CSVGRNEQFF. The CDR3, as DNA: TGCAGCGTTGGAAGGAATGAGCAGTTCTTC.

The CDR3 reads CASSLQGDYNEQFF. CDR3 bases: TGTGCCAGCAGTCTTCAGGGGGACTACAATGAGCAGTTCTTC. The chain recombines TRBV28 with TRBJ2-1; 7 positions agree with TRBD1. The CDR3 extends over 14 amino acids. V dropped 5 bases and J dropped 3; count of bases not matched to a gene: 4. The germline V gene encodes CDR1 MDHEN and CDR2 SYDVKM.

This clone was recorded only once. The chain links TRBV5-1 to TRBJ2-7; either TRBD1 or TRBD2 may fit D (5 bases each). Germline V gives CDR1 SGHRS, CDR2 YFSETQ. This CDR3 region has 13 residues. V lost 2 bases to trimming and J lost 2 bases, with 8 bases between them. CDR3 loop: CASSFGAPYEQYF. The CDR3 DNA follows: TGCGCCAGCAGCTTCGGGGCCCCCTACGAGCAGTACTTC.

The V and J genes are TRBV10-3 and TRBJ1-3; D gene unclear. The CDR3 consists of 17 residues. The V gene's germline CDR1 is ENHRY and CDR2 SYGVKD. The germline V and J ends were trimmed by 2 bases and 2 bases, with 16 bases remaining between them. For the CDR3, the DNA is TGTGCCATCAGTGAGAGGAGTAGGGATCGTGCTGGAAACACCATATATTTT. This translates into CAISERSRDRAGNTIYF.

The CDR3 loop reads CASTAVRAVTYEQYF. CDR3 bases: TGTGCCAGCACGGCGGTTCGGGCGGTCACCTACGAGCAGTACTTC. The rearrangement uses TRBV21-1 and TRBJ2-7. TRBV21-1 represents a pseudogene. The CDR3 has 15 amino acids.

CDR3 sequence (DNA): TGTGCCAGCAGCCAAGATCAGGTTGCAGGGGGCTATAGTGGCTACACCTTC. Amino acids: CASSQDQVAGGYSGYTF. The chain joins TRBV7-9 to TRBJ1-2; 8 bases align to TRBD1. Per germline, CDR1 SEHNR and CDR2 FQNEAQ (reference sequence). The CDR3 is 17 residues long. Trimming at V came to 5 bases and at J to 7 bases, leaving 18 bases not matched to a gene.

CDR3 in DNA: TGTGCCAGCAGTCCCCACCTAGCGGAGGCCGGGGAGCTGTTTTTT. Translating gives CASSPHLAEAGELFF. V and J are TRBV27 and TRBJ2-2; 7 bases fit TRBD2. CDR1 MNHEY and CDR2 SMNVEV come from the germline V gene (reference sequence). The CDR3 length is 15 residues. V lost 5 bases and J lost 6; bases outside the gene matches: 9.

V is TRBV5-1 and J is TRBJ2-7, with 8 bases lining up with TRBD2. The CDR3 has 17 amino acids. Germline loops: CDR1 SGHRS, CDR2 YFSETQ. The V and J ends lost 8 bases and 4 bases, in that order; junction bases with no gene match: 20. The CDR3 bases are TGCGCCAGTCCCACCACGGGGGGGGCGCCCCTCGGGTACGAGCAGTACTTC. As protein: CASPTTGGAPLGYEQYF.

Of note for this clone: Other nucleotide sequences from this sample produce the same CDR3. V gene TRBV6-5 combines with J gene TRBJ2-7, with D tentatively TRBD1 or TRBD2 (5 bases each). The CDR3 contains 15 residues. With 0 bases removed from V and 1 base from J, the gap between germline ends came to 10 bases. The germline V gene has CDR1 MNHEY and CDR2 SVGAGI. CDR3 DNA: TGTGCCAGCAGTTACTCGACGGGGCCTTCCTACGAGCAGTACTTC. Translation gives CASSYSTGPSYEQYF.

This clone appeared a single time. The V call is TRBV28, the J call TRBJ2-3, with D perhaps matching TRBD2 (5 bases). This CDR3 contains 15 residues. V gave up 7 bases and J gave up 4 bases, with 18 bases separating them. Germline loops: CDR1 MDHEN, CDR2 SYDVKM. The CDR3 loop is CASTVRRDRPDTQYF. The CDR3 nucleotides are TGTGCCAGCACCGTGAGACGGGATCGGCCAGATACGCAGTATTTT.

V is TRBV7-8 and J is TRBJ2-7, with D possibly being TRBD1 (5 bases). This CDR3 is built from 17 residues. CDR1 SGHVS and CDR2 FQNEAQ come from the germline V gene. Trimming stripped 3 bases from V and 0 bases from J, with 18 bases between. This chain's CDR3 is CASSFPPATASSYEQYF. CDR3 coding DNA: TGTGCCAGCAGCTTTCCCCCGGCGACAGCGAGCTCCTACGAGCAGTACTTC.